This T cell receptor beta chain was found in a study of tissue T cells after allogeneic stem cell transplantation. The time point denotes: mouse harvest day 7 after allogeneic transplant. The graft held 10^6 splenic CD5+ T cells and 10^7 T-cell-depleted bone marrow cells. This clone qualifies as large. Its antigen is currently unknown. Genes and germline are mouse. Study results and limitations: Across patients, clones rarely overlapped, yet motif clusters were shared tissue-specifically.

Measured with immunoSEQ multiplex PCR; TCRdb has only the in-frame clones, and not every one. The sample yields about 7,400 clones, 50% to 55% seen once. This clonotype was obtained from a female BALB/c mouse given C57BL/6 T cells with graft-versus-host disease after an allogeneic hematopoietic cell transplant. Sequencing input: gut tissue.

The CDR3 DNA, read in part, is TGTGCCAGCTCTTTGGGTGGGGGAAGCTCCTATGAACAGTAC. The encoded protein is CASSLGGGSSYEQY. From start to end, the CDR3 is CASSLGGGSSYEQYF. V and J are TRBV12-2 and TRBJ2-7, with a possible D match to TRBD2 (6 bases). Sequencing ends 1 residue short of the CDR3 end; the germline J gene provides the rest. V was cut by 3 bases and J by 0 bases, with 14 bases left in between. The CDR3 contains 15 residues. Germline-derived CDR1 and CDR2 are SGHLS and HYDKME.